This T cell receptor (beta chain) was observed in a study of blood T cell repertoires in COVID-19. V lost 7 bases, J lost 2 bases, and 17 bases lay in between. Germline CDR1 and CDR2: MNHEY and SMNVEV (reference sequence). This CDR3 is built from 15 residues. Produced via immunoSEQ multiplex PCR; TCRdb's table is partial and in-frame only. This sample has 150,000 to 200,000 clones, with around 74% found just once. Sequencing was carried out using peripheral blood. The source is a man between 65 and 85 years old with acute or convalescent COVID-19. This rearrangement joins TRBV27 to TRBJ1-1, with D perhaps matching TRBD1 (6 bases). The DNA for the CDR3 is TGTGCCAGCACTTCAGTCGGGGGGCGTAACACTGAAGCTTTCTTT. Translated: CASTSVGGRNTEAFF.